The TCR beta chain under discussion was sequenced for a study of T-cell reconstitution after alpha-beta-depleted transplantation in children (dated by TCRdb to 2016 to 2017). Notes on the research overall: T-cell immune reconstitution after TCRalphabeta/CD19-depleted allogeneic hematopoietic cell transplantation in children was quantitatively tracked in the study by means of TCR repertoire profiling.

General findings and caveats noted by the study authors: Over subsequent months, a decline in hyperexpanded clone frequencies was noted, and after one year, T-cell counts and TCRbeta diversity were mostly ascribed to newly produced T cells. In some patients, high TCRbeta diversity at day 60 was attributed to recipient T cells and intrathymic progenitors that had survived conditioning. Apparently early alphabetaT-cell count recovery about two months after transplant reportedly relied on only several hundred rapidly expanded clones derived from non-depleted graft cells.

This clonotype has ten or more counts. The antigen it recognizes is unknown. Per-nucleotide qualities are absent, and no much larger clonotype sits a single base away. Libraries came from PCR. The instrument given in TCRdb is Illumina HiSeq 2500. To normalize quantification of the TCRbeta repertoire, the TCR libraries were built with molecular barcoding that relied on unique molecular identifiers. Through fastp at Q25 and MiXCR, TCRdb rebuilt clones from the public reads, retaining in-frame beta chains. When rows share a CDR3 protein, they turn into one entry using the most common DNA and genes. The sample data list fewer than 350,000 distinct CDR3 sequences, and roughly 12% of these were observed just once. The ten top clones hold 23% of the sample. The treatment or condition label on this specimen signifies: allogeneic hematopoietic cell transplantation with graft depleted of TCRalphabeta T cells and CD19 B cells. The children who served as transplant recipients had been given grafts of TCRalphabeta/CD19-depleted allogeneic hematopoietic cells.

The sequences come from peripheral blood, collected 180 days after TCRalphabeta/CD19-depleted stem cell transplant. The TCR comes from a male patient aged 2 to 10 who had a stem cell transplant for chronic granulomatous disease, so the T cells may come from the graft donor.

The sequence in DNA is TGTGCCAGCAGCTTAACGTGGACAACCTTTGACGAGCAGTACTTC. This is translated as CASSLTWTTFDEQYF. The chain is made from TRBV7-3 and TRBJ2-7; TRBD1 could be the D gene, as 5 bases match. V lost 0 bases and J lost 5 bases; the stretch between them is 14 bases long. Measured from the cysteine to the phenylalanine, the CDR3 is 15 residues long. The entry retains the CDR3 DNA only, 45 bases that are in frame from base 1. Via the germline V gene, CDR1 is SGHTA and CDR2 FQGTGA. The full variable domain, completed from the reference TRBV7-3 and TRBJ2-7 proteins outside the CDR3, reads GAGVSQTPSNKVTEKGKYVELRCDPISGHTALYWYRQSLGQGPEFLIYFQGTGAADDSGLPNDRFFAVRPEGSVSTLKIQRTERGDSAVYLCASSLTWTTFDEQYFGPGTRLTVT.